Listed below are T cell receptor beta chains from one sample, sequenced in a study of T cells after yellow fever vaccination. TCRdb re-analysed the 5' RACE reads in MiXCR, keeping a single row per CDR3 protein. The sample shows approximately 580,000 distinct CDR3 sequences, about a sixth of them seen only once. The material sequenced was PBMCs, taken 5 to 6 days after the first yellow fever vaccination. These receptor sequences come from a man younger than 30 who received the YFV17D yellow fever vaccine. CDR3s include the opening cysteine and the closing phenylalanine or tryptophan. The D gene is left open where the match is weak. Size tells how often a clone was seen (once, few, many) or the class of an expanded clone, and some rows leave it out.

>TRBJ2-2|-|TRBV7-2|-
CASSLLGSANTGELFF
TGTGCCAGCAGCTTATTGGGCAGCGCGAACACCGGGGAGCTGTTTTTT
>TRBJ1-2|-|TRBV5-1|TRBD1
CASSLGTGDSGYTF
TGCGCCAGCAGCTTGGGGACAGGGGATTCTGGCTACACCTTC
>TRBJ2-3|few|TRBV9|TRBD2
CASSVEAGGTGDTQYF
TGTGCCAGCAGCGTAGAGGCGGGGGGGACGGGGGATACGCAGTATTTT
>TRBJ2-3|many|TRBV5-1|TRBD1
CASSIDRGADTQYF
TGCGCCAGCAGCATCGACAGGGGAGCAGATACGCAGTATTTT
>TRBJ1-2|-|TRBV4-2|-
CASSQAMANYGYTF
TGTGCCAGCAGCCAAGCGATGGCTAACTATGGCTACACCTTC
>TRBJ2-5|few|TRBV6-1|-
CASSELDWSTTQYF
TGTGCCAGCAGTGAATTGGACTGGAGTACGACCCAGTACTTC
>TRBJ1-2|-|TRBV5-4|-
CASGLGGVDYGYTF
TGTGCCAGCGGCCTCGGCGGGGTAGACTATGGCTACACCTTC
>TRBJ1-5|few|TRBV4-1|TRBD1
CASSRAGGTGVDSNQPQHF
TGCGCCAGCAGCCGGGCCGGCGGTACAGGGGTGGATAGCAATCAGCCCCAGCATTTT
>TRBJ2-7|few|TRBV30|-
CAWSVGTEGAEQYF
TGTGCCTGGAGTGTTGGGACGGAGGGTGCCGAGCAGTACTTC
>TRBJ1-2|many|TRBV5-1|TRBD1
CASSPGGQDYGYTF
TGCGCCAGCAGCCCGGGAGGACAGGACTATGGCTACACCTTC